This TCR beta chain is from a study of blood T cell repertoires in COVID-19. Trimming shortened V by 3 bases and J by 0 bases, and 12 bases separated the two germline ends. CDR1 and CDR2 (germline): MNHEY, SMNVEV (reference sequence). This CDR3 region has 16 residues. The data were produced by immunoSEQ multiplex PCR, yet TCRdb's version contains in-frame clones alone and is incomplete. Of about 250,000 clones in the sample, around 86% were seen once. The material sequenced was peripheral blood. The source is a woman in her fifties or sixties who had recovered from COVID-19. This chain connects TRBV27 to TRBJ1-5; tentative D call: TRBD1 (5 bases). This CDR3 is CASSLYQGDSNQPQHF. CDR3 sequence (DNA): TGTGCCAGCAGTTTGTACCAGGGCGATAGCAATCAGCCCCAGCATTTT.